Each of the 7 T cell receptor beta chains below was sequenced from the same sample in a study of T cells after yellow fever vaccination. TCRdb itself ran the 5' RACE reads through MiXCR, one entry per CDR3 protein. The repertoire includes over 150,000 distinct CDR3 sequences, almost 7% of them detected once, and approximately 2.4% sits in the top ten. The sequences come from CD4+ T cells sorted from PBMCs, collected about 5 days after the first yellow fever vaccination. These receptors were obtained from a man aged 18 to 29 who received the YFV17D yellow fever vaccine.

Comments on this clonotype: This sequence may be a read error, since a much larger clone differs from it by one base. The rearrangement links TRBV3-1 to TRBJ2-3, with TRBD1 matching 7 bases. The CDR3 contains 13 residues. CDR1 is LGHDT, CDR2 YNNKEL, per germline (reference sequence). The CDR3 sequence is CASRQGGGDTQYF. For the CDR3, the DNA is TGTGCCAGCCGCCAAGGGGGCGGAGATACGCAGTATTTT.

A few counts support this clonotype. CDR3 region: CASSSTGTDEETQYF. CDR3 bases: TGCGCCAGCAGCTCTACCGGGACAGACGAAGAGACCCAGTACTTC. The gene calls are TRBV5-1 and TRBJ2-5, with 7 bases identical to TRBD1. The CDR3 spans 15 residues. V shed 3 bases and J 3 bases; nucleotides not matched to a gene: 8. Germline loops: CDR1 SGHRS, CDR2 YFSETQ.

The table lists this clonotype with many counts. The chain employs TRBV3-1 and TRBJ2-3; a weak D match, TRBD2 (5 bases). V was clipped by 1 base and J by 6 bases, with 8 bases between them. CDR1 LGHDT and CDR2 YNNKEL come from the germline V gene (reference sequence). CDR3 length equals 13 residues. The CDR3 loop is CASSQGRADTQYF. CDR3 DNA sequence: TGTGCCAGCAGCCAAGGGCGGGCGGATACGCAGTATTTT.

V and J are TRBV12-3 or TRBV12-4 and TRBJ1-1; D ambiguous. V was pared by 8 bases and J by 5 bases, with 12 bases between. The CDR3 has 12 amino acids. CDR3: CASGLRRTEAFF. The CDR3 coding sequence is TGTGCCAGCGGCCTGAGGCGGACTGAAGCTTTCTTT.

The table lists this clonotype with many counts. The rearrangement joins TRBV20-1 to TRBJ1-2, with 8 bases aligning to TRBD1. CDR1 is DFQATT and CDR2 is SNEGSKA in the germline V gene (reference sequence). The J segment lost 8 bases and the V segment lost 3 bases, leaving 11 bases of the junction unmatched. This CDR3 region has 14 residues. The CDR3 is CSARVDRGEGGYTF. The CDR3 coding sequence is TGCAGTGCTAGGGTTGACAGGGGCGAAGGAGGCTACACCTTC.

This clonotype was found many times. The gene calls are TRBV5-1 and TRBJ2-5; D remains ambiguous. Germline CDR1 reads SGHRS; CDR2 reads YFSETQ. V lost 0 bases and J lost 2, with 5 bases in between. The CDR3 spans 13 residues. Written as DNA, the CDR3 is TGCGCCAGCAGCTTGGGGGTACAAGAGACCCAGTACTTC. Translation: CASSLGVQETQYF.

This clonotype was seen repeatedly, ten times or more. The V call is TRBV7-2, the J call TRBJ1-1; D is unresolved. This CDR3 contains 17 residues. Germline V gives CDR1 SGHTA, CDR2 FQGNSA. V shed 1 base and J shed 0 bases, with 15 bases lying between them. In nucleotides, the CDR3 is TGTGCCAGCAGCTTAGTGGTTGGGGTTGGGGTGAACACTGAAGCTTTCTTT. It codes for CASSLVVGVGVNTEAFF.